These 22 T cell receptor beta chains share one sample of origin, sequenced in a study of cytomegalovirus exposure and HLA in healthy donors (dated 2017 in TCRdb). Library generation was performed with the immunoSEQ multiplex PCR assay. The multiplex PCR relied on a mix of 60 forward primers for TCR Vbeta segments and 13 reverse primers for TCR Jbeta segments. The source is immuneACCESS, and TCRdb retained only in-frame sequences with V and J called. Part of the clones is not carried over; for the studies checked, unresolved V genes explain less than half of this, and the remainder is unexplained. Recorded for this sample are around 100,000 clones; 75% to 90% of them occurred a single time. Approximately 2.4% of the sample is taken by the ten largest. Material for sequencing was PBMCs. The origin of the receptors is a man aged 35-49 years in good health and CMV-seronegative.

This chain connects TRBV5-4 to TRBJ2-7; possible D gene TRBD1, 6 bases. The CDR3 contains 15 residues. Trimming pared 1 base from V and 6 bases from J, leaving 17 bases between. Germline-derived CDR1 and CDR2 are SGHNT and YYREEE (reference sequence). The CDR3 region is CASSLTRGPLGEQYF. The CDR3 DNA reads TGTGCCAGCAGCTTGACCAGGGGACCCCTAGGCGAGCAGTACTTC.

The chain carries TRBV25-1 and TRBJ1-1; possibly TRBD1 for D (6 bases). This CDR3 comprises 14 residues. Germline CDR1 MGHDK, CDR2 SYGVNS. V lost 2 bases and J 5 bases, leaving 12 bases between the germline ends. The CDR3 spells CASSEGGARTEAFF. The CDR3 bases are TGTGCCAGCAGTGAAGGGGGGGCCCGTACTGAAGCTTTCTTT. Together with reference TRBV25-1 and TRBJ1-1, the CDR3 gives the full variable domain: EADIYQTPRYLVIGTGKKITLECSQTMGHDKMYWYQQDPGMELHLIHYSYGVNSTEKGDLSSESTVSRIRTEHFPLTLESARPSHTSQYLCASSEGGARTEAFFGQGTRLTVV.

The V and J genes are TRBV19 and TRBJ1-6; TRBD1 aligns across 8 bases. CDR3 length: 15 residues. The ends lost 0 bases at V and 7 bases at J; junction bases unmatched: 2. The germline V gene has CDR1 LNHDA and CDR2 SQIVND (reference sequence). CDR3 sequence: CASSIDAGGNSPLHF. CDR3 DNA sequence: TGTGCCAGTAGTATAGATGCAGGGGGCAATTCACCCCTCCACTTT.

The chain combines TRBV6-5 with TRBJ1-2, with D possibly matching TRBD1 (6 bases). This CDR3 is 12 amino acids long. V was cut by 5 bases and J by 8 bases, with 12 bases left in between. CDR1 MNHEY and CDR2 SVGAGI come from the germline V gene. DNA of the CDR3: TGTGCCAGCAGTCAAACGGACAGAGGCTACACCTTC. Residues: CASSQTDRGYTF.

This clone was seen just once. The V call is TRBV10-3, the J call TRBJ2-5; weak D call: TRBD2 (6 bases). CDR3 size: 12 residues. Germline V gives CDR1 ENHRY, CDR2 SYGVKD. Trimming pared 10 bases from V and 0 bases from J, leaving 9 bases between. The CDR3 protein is CATRTNQETQYF. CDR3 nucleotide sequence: TGTGCCACCCGGACTAACCAAGAGACCCAGTACTTC.

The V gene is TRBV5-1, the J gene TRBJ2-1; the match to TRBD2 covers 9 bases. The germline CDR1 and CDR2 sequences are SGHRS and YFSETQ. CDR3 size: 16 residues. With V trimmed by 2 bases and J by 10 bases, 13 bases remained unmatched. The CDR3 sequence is CASSFRGGGVLWEQFF. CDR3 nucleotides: TGCGCCAGCAGCTTCCGGGGCGGGGGGGTATTGTGGGAGCAGTTCTTC.

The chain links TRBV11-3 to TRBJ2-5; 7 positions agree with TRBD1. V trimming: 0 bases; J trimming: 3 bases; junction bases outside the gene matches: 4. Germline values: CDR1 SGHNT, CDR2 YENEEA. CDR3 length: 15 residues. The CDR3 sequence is CASSLDGQVEETQYF. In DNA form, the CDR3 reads TGTGCCAGCAGCTTAGACGGACAGGTTGAAGAGACCCAGTACTTC.

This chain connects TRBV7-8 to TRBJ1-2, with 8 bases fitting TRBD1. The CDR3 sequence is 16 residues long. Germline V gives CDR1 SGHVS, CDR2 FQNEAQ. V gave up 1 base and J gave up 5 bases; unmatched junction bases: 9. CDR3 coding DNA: TGTGCCAGCAGCTTAGAGGACAGGGCCTTCGGATATGGCTACACCTTC. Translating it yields CASSLEDRAFGYGYTF. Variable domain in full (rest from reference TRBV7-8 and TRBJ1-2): GAGVSQSPRYKVAKRGQDVALRCDPISGHVSLFWYQQALGQGPEFLTYFQNEAQLDKSGLPSDRFFAERPEGSVSTLKIQRTQQEDSAVYLCASSLEDRAFGYGYTFGSGTRLTVV.

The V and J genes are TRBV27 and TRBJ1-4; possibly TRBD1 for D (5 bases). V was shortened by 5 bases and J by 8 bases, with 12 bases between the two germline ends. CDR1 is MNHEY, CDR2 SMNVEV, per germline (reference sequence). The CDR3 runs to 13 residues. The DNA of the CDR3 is TGTGCCAGCAGTCCCCGGGACTTCGAAAAACTGTTTTTT. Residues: CASSPRDFEKLFF.

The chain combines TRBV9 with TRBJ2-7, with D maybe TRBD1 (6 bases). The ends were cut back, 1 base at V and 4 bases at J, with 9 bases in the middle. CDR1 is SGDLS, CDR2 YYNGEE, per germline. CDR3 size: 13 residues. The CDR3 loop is CASSVPGQYEQYF. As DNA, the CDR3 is TGTGCCAGCAGCGTACCGGGACAATACGAGCAGTACTTC. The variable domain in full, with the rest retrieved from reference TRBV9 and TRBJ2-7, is DSGVTQTPKHLITATGQRVTLRCSPRSGDLSVYWYQQSLDQGLQFLIQYYNGEERAKGNILERFSAQQFPDLHSELNLSSLELGDSALYFCASSVPGQYEQYFGPGTRLTVT.

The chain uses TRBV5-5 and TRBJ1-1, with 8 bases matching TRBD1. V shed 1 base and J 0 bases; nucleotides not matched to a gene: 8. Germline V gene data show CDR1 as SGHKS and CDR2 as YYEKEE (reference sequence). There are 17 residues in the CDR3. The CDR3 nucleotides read TGTGCCAGCAGCTTGCCCCAGGGGGCTTACCTGAACACTGAAGCTTTCTTT. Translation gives CASSLPQGAYLNTEAFF.

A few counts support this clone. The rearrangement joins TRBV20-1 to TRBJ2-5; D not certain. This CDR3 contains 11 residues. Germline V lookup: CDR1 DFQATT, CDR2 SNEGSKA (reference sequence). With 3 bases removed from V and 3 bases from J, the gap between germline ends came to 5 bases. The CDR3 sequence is CSASVEETQYF. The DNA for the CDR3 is TGCAGTGCTAGTGTAGAAGAGACCCAGTACTTC.

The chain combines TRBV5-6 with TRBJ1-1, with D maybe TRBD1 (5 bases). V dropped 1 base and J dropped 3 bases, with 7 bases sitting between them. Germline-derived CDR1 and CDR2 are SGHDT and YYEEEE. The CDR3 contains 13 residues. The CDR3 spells CASSLPRDTEAFF. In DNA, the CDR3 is TGTGCCAGCAGCTTGCCCAGGGACACTGAAGCTTTCTTT.

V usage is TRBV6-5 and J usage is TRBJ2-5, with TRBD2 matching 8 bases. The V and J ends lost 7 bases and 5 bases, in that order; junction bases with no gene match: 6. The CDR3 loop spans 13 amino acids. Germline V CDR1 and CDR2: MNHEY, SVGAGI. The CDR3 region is CASTGLAGETQYF. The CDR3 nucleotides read TGTGCCAGCACCGGACTAGCTGGGGAGACCCAGTACTTC.

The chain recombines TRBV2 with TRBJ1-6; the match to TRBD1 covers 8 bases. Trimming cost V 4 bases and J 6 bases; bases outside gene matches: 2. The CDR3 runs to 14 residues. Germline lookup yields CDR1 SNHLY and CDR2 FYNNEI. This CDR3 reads CASSGTGSNSPLHF. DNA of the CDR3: TGTGCCAGCAGTGGGACAGGGTCTAATTCACCCCTCCACTTT.

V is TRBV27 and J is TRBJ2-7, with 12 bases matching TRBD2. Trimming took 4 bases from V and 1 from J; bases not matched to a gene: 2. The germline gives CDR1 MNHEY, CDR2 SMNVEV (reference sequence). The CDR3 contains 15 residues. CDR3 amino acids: CASSSSGGESYEQYF. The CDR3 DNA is TGTGCCAGCAGTTCTAGCGGGGGGGAATCCTACGAGCAGTACTTC.

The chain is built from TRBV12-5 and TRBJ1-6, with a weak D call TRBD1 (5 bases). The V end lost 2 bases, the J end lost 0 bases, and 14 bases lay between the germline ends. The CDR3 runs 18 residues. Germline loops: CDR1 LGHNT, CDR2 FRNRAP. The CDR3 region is CASGLREGQGSYNSPLHF. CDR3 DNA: TGTGCTAGTGGTTTGCGGGAGGGCCAGGGCTCCTATAATTCACCCCTCCACTTT.

The CDR3 region has the DNA TGCGCCAGCAGCCAAGCGGGTCTTAGTGGCTACACCTTC. Encoded protein: CASSQAGLSGYTF. The chain joins TRBV4-1 to TRBJ1-2; D remains ambiguous. The CDR3 is made up of 13 amino acids. In germline, CDR1 is MGHRA, CDR2 YSYEKL. V was shortened by 1 base and J by 7 bases, with 10 bases between the two germline ends.

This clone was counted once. DNA for the CDR3: TGTGCCAGCAGCTTAATGGGACTAGCGAACGAGCAGTACTTC. Translating it yields CASSLMGLANEQYF. V usage is TRBV13 and J usage is TRBJ2-7; 10 positions match TRBD2. Germline V gene data show CDR1 as PRHDT and CDR2 as FYEKMQ (reference sequence). The V and J ends lost 2 bases and 5 bases, in that order; junction bases with no gene match: 3. There are 14 residues in the CDR3.

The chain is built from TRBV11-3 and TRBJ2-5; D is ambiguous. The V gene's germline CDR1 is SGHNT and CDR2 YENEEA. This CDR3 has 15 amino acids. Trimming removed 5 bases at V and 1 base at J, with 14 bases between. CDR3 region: CASSRGRGSQETQYF. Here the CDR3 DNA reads TGTGCCAGCAGCCGCGGCCGAGGCAGCCAAGAGACCCAGTACTTC.

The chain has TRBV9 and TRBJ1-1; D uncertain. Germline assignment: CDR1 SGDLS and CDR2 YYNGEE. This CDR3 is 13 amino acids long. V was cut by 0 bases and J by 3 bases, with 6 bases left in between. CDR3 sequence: CASSVAGDTEAFF. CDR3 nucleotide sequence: TGTGCCAGCAGCGTAGCGGGAGACACTGAAGCTTTCTTT.

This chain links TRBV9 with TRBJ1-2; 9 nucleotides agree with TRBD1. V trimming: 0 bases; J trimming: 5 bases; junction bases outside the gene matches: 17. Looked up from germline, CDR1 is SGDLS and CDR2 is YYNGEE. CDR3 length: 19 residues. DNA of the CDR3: TGTGCCAGCAGCGTAGCTACGGGGGGGACCCGGGACAGGGTATATGGCTACACCTTC. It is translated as CASSVATGGTRDRVYGYTF.